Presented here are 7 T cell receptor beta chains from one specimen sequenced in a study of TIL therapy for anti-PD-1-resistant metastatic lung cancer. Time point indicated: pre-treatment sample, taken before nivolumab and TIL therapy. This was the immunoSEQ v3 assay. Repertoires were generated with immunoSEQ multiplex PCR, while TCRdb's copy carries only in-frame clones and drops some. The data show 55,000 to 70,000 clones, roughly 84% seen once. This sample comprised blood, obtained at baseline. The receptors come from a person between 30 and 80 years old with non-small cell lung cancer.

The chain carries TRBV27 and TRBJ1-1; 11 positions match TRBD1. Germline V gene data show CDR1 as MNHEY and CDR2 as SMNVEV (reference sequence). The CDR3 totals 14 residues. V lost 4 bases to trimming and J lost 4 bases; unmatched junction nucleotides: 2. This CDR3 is CASSSGTGGTEAFF. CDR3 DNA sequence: TGTGCCAGCAGTTCCGGGACAGGGGGCACTGAAGCTTTCTTT.

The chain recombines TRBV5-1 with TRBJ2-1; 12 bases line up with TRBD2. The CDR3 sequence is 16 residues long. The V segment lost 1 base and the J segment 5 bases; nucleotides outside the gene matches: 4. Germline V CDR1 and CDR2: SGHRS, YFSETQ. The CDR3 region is CASSLLTSGGNNEQFF. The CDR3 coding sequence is TGCGCCAGCAGCTTGTTGACTAGCGGGGGCAACAATGAGCAGTTCTTC.

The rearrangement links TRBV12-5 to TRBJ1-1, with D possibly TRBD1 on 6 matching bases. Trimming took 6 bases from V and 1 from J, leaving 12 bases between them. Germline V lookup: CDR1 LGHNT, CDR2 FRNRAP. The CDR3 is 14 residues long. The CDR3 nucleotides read TGTGCTAGTGGCCTCGGGGGGGCGAACACTGAAGCTTTCTTT. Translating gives CASGLGGANTEAFF.

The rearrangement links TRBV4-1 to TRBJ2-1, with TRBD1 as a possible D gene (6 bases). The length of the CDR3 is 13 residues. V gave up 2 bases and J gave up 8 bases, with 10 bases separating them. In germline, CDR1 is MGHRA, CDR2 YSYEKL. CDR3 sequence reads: CASSQSGDDEQFF. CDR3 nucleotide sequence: TGCGCCAGCAGCCAATCAGGGGACGATGAGCAGTTCTTC.

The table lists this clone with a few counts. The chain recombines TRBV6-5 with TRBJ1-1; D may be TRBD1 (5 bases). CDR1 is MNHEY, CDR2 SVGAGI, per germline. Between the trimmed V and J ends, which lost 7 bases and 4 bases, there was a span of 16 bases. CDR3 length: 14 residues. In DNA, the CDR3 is TGTGCCAGCACCAGGGCAGGGCGGGGCACTGAAGCTTTCTTT. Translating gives CASTRAGRGTEAFF.

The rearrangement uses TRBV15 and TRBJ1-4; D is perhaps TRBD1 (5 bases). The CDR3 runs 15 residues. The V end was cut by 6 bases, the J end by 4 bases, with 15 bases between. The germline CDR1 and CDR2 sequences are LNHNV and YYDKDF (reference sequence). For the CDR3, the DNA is TGTGCCACCAGTTCGGCAGATGGGGGTAATGAAAAACTGTTTTTT. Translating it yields CATSSADGGNEKLFF. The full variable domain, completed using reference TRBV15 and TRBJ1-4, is DAMVIQNPRYQVTQFGKPVTLSCSQTLNHNVMYWYQQKSSQAPKLLFHYYDKDFNNEADTPDNFQSRRPNTSFCFLDIRSPGLGDTAMYLCATSSADGGNEKLFFGSGTQLSVL.

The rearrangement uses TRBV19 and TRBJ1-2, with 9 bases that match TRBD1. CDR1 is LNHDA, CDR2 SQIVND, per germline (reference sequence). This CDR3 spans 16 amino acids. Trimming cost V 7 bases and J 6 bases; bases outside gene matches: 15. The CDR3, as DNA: TGTGCCAGTACCTTCCACGCCGGGACAGGGAAGGATGGCTACACCTTC. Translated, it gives CASTFHAGTGKDGYTF.